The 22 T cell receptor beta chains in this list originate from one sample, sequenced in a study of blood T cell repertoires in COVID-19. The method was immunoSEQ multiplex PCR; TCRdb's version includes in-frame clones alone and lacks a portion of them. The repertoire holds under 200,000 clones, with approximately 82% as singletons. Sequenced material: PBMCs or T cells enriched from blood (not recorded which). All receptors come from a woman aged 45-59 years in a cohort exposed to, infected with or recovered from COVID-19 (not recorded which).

CDR3 bases: TGTGCCAGCAGTGCGAACAGGGGAGGAACTGAAGCTTTCTTT. Translation gives CASSANRGGTEAFF. The chain couples TRBV2 to TRBJ1-1; 7 positions agree with TRBD1. With 4 bases clipped from V and 5 bases from J, the junction kept 7 bases outside the gene matches. Germline values: CDR1 SNHLY, CDR2 FYNNEI. This CDR3 has 14 residues.

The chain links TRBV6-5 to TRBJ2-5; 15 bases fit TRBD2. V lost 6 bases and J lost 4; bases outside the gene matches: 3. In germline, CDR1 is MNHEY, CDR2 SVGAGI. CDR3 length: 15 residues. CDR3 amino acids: CASRGLAGGPETQYF. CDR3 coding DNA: TGTGCCAGCAGGGGACTAGCGGGGGGACCAGAGACCCAGTACTTC.

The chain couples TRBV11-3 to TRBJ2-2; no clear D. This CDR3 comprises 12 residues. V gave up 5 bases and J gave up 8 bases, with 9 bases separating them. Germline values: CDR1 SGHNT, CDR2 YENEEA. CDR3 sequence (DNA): TGTGCCAGCAGCCCTATGTCGGGGGAGCTGTTTTTT. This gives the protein CASSPMSGELFF.

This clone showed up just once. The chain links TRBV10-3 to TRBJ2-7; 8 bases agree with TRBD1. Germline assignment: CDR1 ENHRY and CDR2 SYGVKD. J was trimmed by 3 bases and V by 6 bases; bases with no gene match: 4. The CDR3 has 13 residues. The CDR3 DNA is TGTGCCATCAGGGGACAGGAATTCTACGAGCAGTACTTC. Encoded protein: CAIRGQEFYEQYF.

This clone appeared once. CDR3 region: CASSSSGTSGETQYF. CDR3 in DNA: TGTGCCAGCAGCTCTTCCGGGACTAGCGGAGAGACCCAGTACTTC. The rearrangement uses TRBV7-3 and TRBJ2-5; TRBD2 agrees at 11 bases. V was pared by 4 bases and J by 4 bases, with 5 bases of the junction left unmatched. The CDR3 runs to 15 residues. The germline gives CDR1 SGHTA, CDR2 FQGTGA.

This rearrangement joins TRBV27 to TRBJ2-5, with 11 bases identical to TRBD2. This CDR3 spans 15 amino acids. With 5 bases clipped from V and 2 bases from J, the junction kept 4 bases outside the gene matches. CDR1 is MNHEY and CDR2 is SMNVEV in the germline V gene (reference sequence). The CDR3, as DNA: TGTGCCAGCAGTCCCCGGACTAGCGGGCAAGAGACCCAGTACTTC. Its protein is CASSPRTSGQETQYF.

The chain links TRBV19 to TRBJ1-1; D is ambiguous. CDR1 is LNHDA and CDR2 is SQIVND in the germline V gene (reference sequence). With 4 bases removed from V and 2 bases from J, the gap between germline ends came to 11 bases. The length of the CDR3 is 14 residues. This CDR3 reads CASSTGNLNTEAFF. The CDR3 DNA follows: TGTGCCAGTAGTACGGGGAATTTAAACACTGAAGCTTTCTTT.

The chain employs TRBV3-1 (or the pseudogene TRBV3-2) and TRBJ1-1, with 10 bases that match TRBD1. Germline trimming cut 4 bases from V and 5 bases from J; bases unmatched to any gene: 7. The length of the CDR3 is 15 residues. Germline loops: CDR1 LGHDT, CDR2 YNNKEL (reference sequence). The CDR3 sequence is CASSPGQGTSTEAFF. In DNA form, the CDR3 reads TGTGCCAGCAGCCCGGGACAGGGGACTTCAACTGAAGCTTTCTTT.

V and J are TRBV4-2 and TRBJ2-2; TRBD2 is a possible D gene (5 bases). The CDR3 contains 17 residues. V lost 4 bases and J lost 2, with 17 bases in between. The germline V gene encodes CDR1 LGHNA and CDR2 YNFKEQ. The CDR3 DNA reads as TGTGCCAGCAGCCCAGAGGCGACTAACGTAAACACCGGGGAGCTGTTTTTT. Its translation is CASSPEATNVNTGELFF.

The CDR3 is CASSQSLLGQQLNTEAFF. Written as DNA, the CDR3 is TGCGCCAGCAGTCAATCGTTGTTGGGTCAACAGCTAAACACTGAAGCTTTCTTT. J is TRBJ1-1 and V is TRBV23-1; D gene uncertain. TRBV23-1 is reported as an ORF; its role is uncertain. V lost 0 bases, J lost 2 bases, and 19 bases lay in between. The CDR3 is 18 residues long.

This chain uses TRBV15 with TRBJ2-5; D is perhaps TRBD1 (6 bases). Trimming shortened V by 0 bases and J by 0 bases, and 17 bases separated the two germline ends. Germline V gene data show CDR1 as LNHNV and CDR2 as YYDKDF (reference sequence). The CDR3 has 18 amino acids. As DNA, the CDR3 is TGTGCCACCAGCAGAGATAGATCTAGACAGGCGTACCAAGAGACCCAGTACTTC. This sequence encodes CATSRDRSRQAYQETQYF. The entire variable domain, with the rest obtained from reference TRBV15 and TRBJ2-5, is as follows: DAMVIQNPRYQVTQFGKPVTLSCSQTLNHNVMYWYQQKSSQAPKLLFHYYDKDFNNEADTPDNFQSRRPNTSFCFLDIRSPGLGDTAMYLCATSRDRSRQAYQETQYFGPGTRLLVL.

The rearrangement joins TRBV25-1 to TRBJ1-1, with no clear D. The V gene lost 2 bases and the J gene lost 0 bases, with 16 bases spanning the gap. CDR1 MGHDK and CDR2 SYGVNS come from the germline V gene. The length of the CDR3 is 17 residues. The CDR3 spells CASSELKGGVMNTEAFF. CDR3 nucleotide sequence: TGTGCCAGCAGTGAACTCAAAGGAGGAGTTATGAACACTGAAGCTTTCTTT. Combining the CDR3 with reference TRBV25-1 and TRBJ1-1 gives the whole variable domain EADIYQTPRYLVIGTGKKITLECSQTMGHDKMYWYQQDPGMELHLIHYSYGVNSTEKGDLSSESTVSRIRTEHFPLTLESARPSHTSQYLCASSELKGGVMNTEAFFGQGTRLTVV.

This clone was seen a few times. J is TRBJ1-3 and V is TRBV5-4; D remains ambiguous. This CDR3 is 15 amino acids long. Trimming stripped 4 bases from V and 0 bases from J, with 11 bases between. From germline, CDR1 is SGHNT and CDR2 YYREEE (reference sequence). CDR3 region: CASSVSYSSGNTIYF. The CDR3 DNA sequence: TGTGCCAGCAGCGTGTCGTACAGCTCTGGAAACACCATATATTTT.

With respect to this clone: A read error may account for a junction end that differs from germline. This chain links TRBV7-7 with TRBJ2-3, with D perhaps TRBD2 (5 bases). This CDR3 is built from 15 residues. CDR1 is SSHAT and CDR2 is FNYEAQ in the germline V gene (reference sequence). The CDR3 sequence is CASSLGLANTDTQYF. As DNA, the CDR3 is TGTGCTAGCAGCTTAGGGCTAGCCAACACAGATACGCAGTATTTT. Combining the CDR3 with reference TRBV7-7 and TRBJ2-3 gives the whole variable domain GAGVSQSPRYKVTKRGQDVTLRCDPISSHATLYWYQQALGQGPEFLTYFNYEAQPDKSGLPSDRFSAERPEGSISTLTIQRTEQRDSAMYRCASSLGLANTDTQYFGPGTRLTVL.

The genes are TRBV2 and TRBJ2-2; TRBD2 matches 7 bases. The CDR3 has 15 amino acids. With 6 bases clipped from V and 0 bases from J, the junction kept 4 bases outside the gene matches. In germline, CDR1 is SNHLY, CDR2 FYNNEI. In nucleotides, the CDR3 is TGTGCCAGCAGGACACTAGCGACGAACACCGGGGAGCTGTTTTTT. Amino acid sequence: CASRTLATNTGELFF.

CDR3 sequence reads: CASSRRGGAGNTDTQYF. In DNA form, the CDR3 reads TGTGCCAGCAGCCGACGCGGGGGGGCCGGGAACACAGATACGCAGTATTTT. The chain links TRBV9 to TRBJ2-3; 9 bases align to TRBD2. Germline V gene lookup returns CDR1 SGDLS and CDR2 YYNGEE. The CDR3 runs 17 residues. V gave up 4 bases and J gave up 2 bases; unmatched junction bases: 11.

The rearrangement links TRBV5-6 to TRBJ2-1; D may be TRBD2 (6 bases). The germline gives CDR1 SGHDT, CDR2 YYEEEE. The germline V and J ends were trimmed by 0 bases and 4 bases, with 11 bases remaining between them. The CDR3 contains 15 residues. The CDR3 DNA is TGTGCCAGCAGCTTGGGACTAGGGCAATACAATGAGCAGTTCTTC. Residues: CASSLGLGQYNEQFF.

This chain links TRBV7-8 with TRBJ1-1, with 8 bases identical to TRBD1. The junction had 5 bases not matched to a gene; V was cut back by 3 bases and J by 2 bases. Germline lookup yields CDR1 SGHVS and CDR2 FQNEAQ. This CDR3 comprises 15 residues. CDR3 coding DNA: TGTGCCAGCAGCTTCGGGACAGGAGCCAACACTGAAGCTTTCTTT. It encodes CASSFGTGANTEAFF. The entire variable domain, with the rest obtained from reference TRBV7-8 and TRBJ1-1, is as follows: GAGVSQSPRYKVAKRGQDVALRCDPISGHVSLFWYQQALGQGPEFLTYFQNEAQLDKSGLPSDRFFAERPEGSVSTLKIQRTQQEDSAVYLCASSFGTGANTEAFFGQGTRLTVV.

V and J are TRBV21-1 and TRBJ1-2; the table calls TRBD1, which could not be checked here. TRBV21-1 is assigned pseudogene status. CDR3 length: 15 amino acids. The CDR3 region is CASSRHLWAGRGYTF. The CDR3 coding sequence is TGTGCCAGCAGCCGTCACCTTTGGGCAGGTCGTGGCTACACCTTC.

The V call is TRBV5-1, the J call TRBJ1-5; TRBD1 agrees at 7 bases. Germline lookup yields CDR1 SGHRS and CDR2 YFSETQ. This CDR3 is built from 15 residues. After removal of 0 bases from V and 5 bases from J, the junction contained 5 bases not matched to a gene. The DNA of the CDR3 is TGCGCCAGCAGCTTGGACGGGACAGCAGATCAGCCCCAGCATTTT. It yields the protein CASSLDGTADQPQHF.

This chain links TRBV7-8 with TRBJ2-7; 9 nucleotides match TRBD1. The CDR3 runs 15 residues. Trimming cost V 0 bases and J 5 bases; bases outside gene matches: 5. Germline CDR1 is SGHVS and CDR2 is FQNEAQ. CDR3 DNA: TGTGCCAGCAGCTTAGCGGGGACAGGGCTCCACGAGCAGTACTTC. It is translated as CASSLAGTGLHEQYF.

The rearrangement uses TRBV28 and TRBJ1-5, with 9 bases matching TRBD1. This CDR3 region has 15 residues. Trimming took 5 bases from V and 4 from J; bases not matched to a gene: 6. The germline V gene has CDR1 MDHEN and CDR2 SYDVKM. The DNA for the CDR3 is TGTGCCAGCAGTAAACCGGGACAGGGTAATCAGCCCCAGCATTTT. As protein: CASSKPGQGNQPQHF.